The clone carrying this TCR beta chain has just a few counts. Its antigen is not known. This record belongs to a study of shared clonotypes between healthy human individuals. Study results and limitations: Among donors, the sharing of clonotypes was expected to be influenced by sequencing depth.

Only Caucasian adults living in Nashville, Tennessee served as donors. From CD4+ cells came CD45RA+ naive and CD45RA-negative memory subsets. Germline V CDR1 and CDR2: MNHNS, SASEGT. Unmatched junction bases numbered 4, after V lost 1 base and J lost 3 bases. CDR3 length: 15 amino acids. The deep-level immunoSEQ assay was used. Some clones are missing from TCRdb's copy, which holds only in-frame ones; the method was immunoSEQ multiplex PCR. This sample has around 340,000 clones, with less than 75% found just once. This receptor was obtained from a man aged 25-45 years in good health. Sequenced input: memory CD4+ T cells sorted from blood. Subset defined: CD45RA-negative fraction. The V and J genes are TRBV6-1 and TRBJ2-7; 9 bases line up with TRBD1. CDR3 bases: TGTGCCAGCAGTGAAGGAGGGACAGGGATCTACGAGCAGTACTTC. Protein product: CASSEGGTGIYEQYF.